The 22 T cell receptor beta chains reported below all come from one sample, sequenced in a study of pediatric ulcerative colitis. Sequencing used immunoSEQ multiplex PCR; TCRdb keeps in-frame clones, though not all of them. The table has fewer than 40,000 clones, around 78% seen once. The material sequenced was blood. These receptors all come from a girl between 5 and 17 years old with moderate ulcerative colitis.

The chain uses TRBV6-5 and TRBJ2-5, with a weak D call TRBD2 (7 bases). The CDR3 has 13 amino acids. Looked up from germline, CDR1 is MNHEY and CDR2 is SVGAGI. Trimming took 10 bases from V and 1 from J, leaving 13 bases between them. CDR3 protein: CATGGYIQETQYF. CDR3 DNA: TGTGCCACGGGGGGCTATATCCAAGAGACCCAGTACTTC.

This rearrangement joins TRBV5-4 to TRBJ2-7, with 9 positions matching TRBD2. CDR3 length equals 13 residues. Germline V gene sequence: CDR1 SGHNT, CDR2 YYREEE (reference sequence). After removal of 1 base from V and 5 bases from J, the junction contained 1 base not matched to a gene. For the CDR3, the DNA is TGTGCCAGCAGCTTGAAGCGGGGGGACGAGCAGTACTTC. This encodes CASSLKRGDEQYF. Together with reference TRBV5-4 and TRBJ2-7, the CDR3 gives the full variable domain: ETGVTQSPTHLIKTRGQQVTLRCSSQSGHNTVSWYQQALGQGPQFIFQYYREEENGRGNFPPRFSGLQFPNYSSELNVNALELDDSALYLCASSLKRGDEQYFGPGTRLTVT.

In nucleotides, the CDR3 is TGTGCCAGCAGCCAGGGACCAAACAATGAGCAGTTCTTC. Translating it yields CASSQGPNNEQFF. The V gene is TRBV14, the J gene TRBJ2-1; D tentatively reads TRBD1 or TRBD2 (5 bases each). Trimming pared 3 bases from V and 5 bases from J, leaving 8 bases between. The CDR3 spans 13 residues. Germline CDR1 is SGHDN and CDR2 is FVKESK.

In its sample, this clone was seen once. This rearrangement joins TRBV19 to TRBJ2-1, with 11 bases lining up with TRBD2. CDR1 is LNHDA and CDR2 is SQIVND in the germline V gene (reference sequence). V trimming: 6 bases; J trimming: 3 bases; junction bases outside the gene matches: 4. CDR3 length equals 15 residues. DNA of the CDR3: TGTGCCAGTAGGGACCTAGCGGGAGGCTACAATGAGCAGTTCTTC. Translating gives CASRDLAGGYNEQFF.

This rearrangement joins TRBV6-1 to TRBJ1-2, with 7 bases fitting TRBD1. CDR3 size: 15 residues. CDR1 and CDR2 from the germline V gene are MNHNS and SASEGT. V shed 4 bases and J 4 bases; nucleotides not matched to a gene: 9. CDR3 amino acids: CASSGREGQIYGYTF. In nucleotides, the CDR3 is TGTGCCAGCAGTGGAAGGGAGGGACAGATCTATGGCTACACCTTC.

The chain has TRBV5-4 and TRBJ1-1; the D gene is possibly TRBD1 (5 bases). Trimming cost V 2 bases and J 0 bases, with 8 bases left between them. Germline loops: CDR1 SGHNT, CDR2 YYREEE (reference sequence). This CDR3 spans 14 amino acids. CDR3 sequence: CASSLDSLNTEAFF. The CDR3, as DNA: TGTGCCAGCAGCTTAGACAGCCTGAACACTGAAGCTTTCTTT.

This chain uses TRBV2 with TRBJ2-5, with 10 nucleotides matching TRBD2. Germline V lookup: CDR1 SNHLY, CDR2 FYNNEI. This CDR3 contains 16 residues. The V gene end was trimmed by 8 bases and the J gene end by 2 bases; junction bases not matched to a gene: 11. This CDR3 reads CASLAPIAGGQETQYF. The CDR3 DNA is TGTGCCAGCTTGGCCCCGATAGCGGGGGGACAAGAGACCCAGTACTTC.

This clone appeared a single time. The gene calls are TRBV4-1 and TRBJ1-5; D may be TRBD1 (6 bases). Deletions cut 1 base from V and 4 bases from J, with 11 bases between. This CDR3 has 15 amino acids. The germline gives CDR1 MGHRA, CDR2 YSYEKL. CDR3 amino acids: CASSQVLQGNQPQHF. The CDR3 DNA reads TGCGCCAGCAGCCAAGTCCTCCAGGGGAATCAGCCCCAGCATTTT.

This clone occurred a few times. This chain uses TRBV9 with TRBJ1-2; no firm D call. This CDR3 comprises 14 residues. Trimming removed 4 bases at V and 6 bases at J, with 16 bases between. CDR1 is SGDLS and CDR2 is YYNGEE in the germline V gene. As DNA, the CDR3 is TGTGCCAGCAGCCGGCAACCGGGTGACCATGGCTACACCTTC. Protein: CASSRQPGDHGYTF.

The chain couples TRBV5-1 to TRBJ2-2, with TRBD1 matching 11 bases. The germline CDR1 and CDR2 sequences are SGHRS and YFSETQ. J was trimmed by 4 bases and V by 4 bases; bases with no gene match: 0. This CDR3 is 14 amino acids long. The CDR3 region is CASSGQGATGELFF. The CDR3 nucleotides read TGCGCCAGCAGCGGACAGGGGGCCACCGGGGAGCTGTTTTTT.

In its sample, this clone was seen a few times. The V call is TRBV5-8, the J call TRBJ2-7, with D perhaps TRBD1 or TRBD2 (5 bases each). The CDR3 loop spans 13 amino acids. The germline V gene has CDR1 SGHTS and CDR2 YDEGEE. V dropped 7 bases and J dropped 2 bases, with 13 bases sitting between them. CDR3 in amino acids: CASEGWGTYEQYF. For the CDR3, the DNA is TGTGCCAGCGAGGGGTGGGGCACCTACGAGCAGTACTTC.

The table lists this clone with a count of one. The genes are TRBV2 and TRBJ2-2; a possible D gene is TRBD1 (6 bases). The CDR3 consists of 14 residues. CDR1 and CDR2 (germline): SNHLY, FYNNEI. Between the trimmed V and J ends, which lost 8 bases and 0 bases, there was a span of 10 bases. The CDR3 region is CASCTGTNTGELFF. CDR3 bases: TGTGCCAGCTGCACAGGGACGAACACCGGGGAGCTGTTTTTT.

A single count supports this clone. V and J are TRBV29-1 and TRBJ2-7, with unresolved D. V was shortened by 4 bases and J by 4 bases, with 8 bases between the two germline ends. CDR1 SQVTM and CDR2 ANQGSEA come from the germline V gene. This CDR3 contains 11 residues. CDR3 protein: CSVVTSYEQYF. Here the CDR3 DNA reads TGCAGCGTTGTTACTTCTTACGAGCAGTACTTC.

The rearrangement uses TRBV2 and TRBJ2-1; D is perhaps TRBD1 or TRBD2 (5 bases each). V lost 5 bases and J lost 1, with 15 bases in between. CDR3 size: 16 residues. The germline V gene has CDR1 SNHLY and CDR2 FYNNEI. In DNA form, the CDR3 reads TGTGCCAGCAGTACCGGGACGGTGGTTTCCTACAATGAGCAGTTCTTC. It translates to CASSTGTVVSYNEQFF.

The rearrangement joins TRBV14 to TRBJ2-1; a possible D gene is TRBD2 (6 bases). V lost 2 bases and J 12 bases, leaving 17 bases between the germline ends. The CDR3 is 14 amino acids. Germline V gene sequence: CDR1 SGHDN, CDR2 FVKESK. In nucleotides, the CDR3 is TGTGCCAGCAGCCAACTAGCGCAACTTACCCGGCAGTTCTTC. It is translated as CASSQLAQLTRQFF.

This clone occurred a few times. The rearrangement uses TRBV7-9 and TRBJ1-2, with D possibly TRBD1 on 6 matching bases. Trimming removed 4 bases from V and 3 bases from J, with 18 bases in between. The CDR3 loop spans 16 amino acids. CDR1 is SEHNR and CDR2 is FQNEAQ in the germline V gene (reference sequence). The CDR3 is CASSSQGRSTYYGYTF. The DNA of the CDR3 is TGTGCCAGCAGCTCTCAGGGGCGGTCTACGTACTATGGCTACACCTTC.

The chain joins TRBV7-9 to TRBJ2-7; 11 positions agree with TRBD1. The germline gives CDR1 SEHNR, CDR2 FQNEAQ (reference sequence). V shed 5 bases, J shed 1 base, and the junction held 7 bases outside the gene matches. This CDR3 has 16 amino acids. CDR3 region: CASSPTGTGGSYEQYF. The CDR3 DNA reads TGTGCCAGCAGCCCTACGGGGACAGGGGGGTCCTACGAGCAGTACTTC.

The CDR3 DNA reads as TGTGCCAGCAGCTTTAGGGGGTTGAGCTCTGGAAACACCATATATTTT. This codes for CASSFRGLSSGNTIYF. The chain uses TRBV5-6 and TRBJ1-3; tentative D call: TRBD1 (6 bases). The CDR3 contains 16 residues. Germline V gene sequence: CDR1 SGHDT, CDR2 YYEEEE. The germline V and J ends were trimmed by 2 bases and 0 bases, with 12 bases remaining between them.

This clone was detected only a few times. J is TRBJ1-1 and V is TRBV29-1, with D tentatively TRBD1 (6 bases). The CDR3 spans 14 residues. Germline lookup yields CDR1 SQVTM and CDR2 ANQGSEA. V was clipped by 4 bases and J by 5 bases, with 17 bases between them. CDR3 nucleotide sequence: TGCAGCGTTGCCGCCTCACAGGGAGGGACTGAAGCTTTCTTT. Amino acid sequence: CSVAASQGGTEAFF.

A single count supports this clone. V is TRBV5-6 and J is TRBJ2-7; D could derive from TRBD1 or TRBD2 (5 bases each). V lost 0 bases and J 2 bases, leaving 12 bases between the germline ends. CDR1 SGHDT and CDR2 YYEEEE come from the germline V gene. The CDR3 is 15 residues long. The CDR3, as DNA: TGTGCCAGCAGCTTGGCCTGGGACCGAGCCTACGAGCAGTACTTC. Translating it yields CASSLAWDRAYEQYF.

The J gene is TRBJ1-3, the V gene TRBV11-3; possible D gene TRBD1, 6 bases. There are 16 residues in the CDR3. Germline V lookup: CDR1 SGHNT, CDR2 YENEEA. Trimming stripped 3 bases from V and 0 bases from J, with 12 bases between. The CDR3 reads CASSFQGPFSGNTIYF. For the CDR3, the DNA is TGTGCCAGCAGCTTCCAGGGGCCTTTCTCTGGAAACACCATATATTTT.

The chain has TRBV19 and TRBJ2-5, with 9 positions matching TRBD1. In germline, CDR1 is LNHDA, CDR2 SQIVND (reference sequence). After removal of 4 bases from V and 6 bases from J, the junction contained 3 bases not matched to a gene. This CDR3 comprises 13 residues. For the CDR3, the DNA is TGTGCCAGTAGTACCGGACAGGGGAAGACCCAGTACTTC. Amino acids: CASSTGQGKTQYF.